A single sample gave rise to the 10 T cell receptor beta chains below, sequenced in a study of blood T cell repertoires in COVID-19. Clones were read by immunoSEQ multiplex PCR, and TCRdb kept only the in-frame ones, dropping some. The sample shows some 260,000 clones, 70% to 90% of them seen only once. Sample: peripheral blood. The receptors stem from a woman aged 40 to 49 who had recovered from COVID-19.

In this sample, this clone turned up once. V and J are TRBV29-1 and TRBJ1-2; D is uncertain. The CDR3 covers 15 residues. Germline V CDR1 and CDR2: SQVTM, ANQGSEA. Trimming pared 3 bases from V and 8 bases from J, leaving 22 bases between. This CDR3 is CSVDRRDLGLLGYTF. CDR3 DNA sequence: TGCAGCGTTGACAGACGGGATCTCGGACTATTAGGCTACACCTTC. Full variable domain (remainder filled in from reference TRBV29-1 and TRBJ1-2): SAVISQKPSRDICQRGTSLTIQCQVDSQVTMMFWYRQQPGQSLTLIATANQGSEATYESGFVIDKFPISRPNLTFSTLTVSNMSPEDSSIYLCSVDRRDLGLLGYTFGSGTRLTVV.

The chain couples TRBV6-5 to TRBJ2-7; D is unclear. Trimming removed 6 bases from V and 2 bases from J, with 11 bases in between. Germline V gene data show CDR1 as MNHEY and CDR2 as SVGAGI. The CDR3 has 13 residues. CDR3 sequence reads: CASRPSLPYEQYF. The CDR3 coding sequence is TGTGCCAGCAGGCCGTCTCTACCCTACGAGCAGTACTTC.

The V call is TRBV19, the J call TRBJ1-4; D is unresolved. Between the trimmed V and J ends, which lost 6 bases and 7 bases, there was a span of 15 bases. CDR3 size: 14 residues. Germline assignment: CDR1 LNHDA and CDR2 SQIVND (reference sequence). The CDR3 sequence is CASSPSTVVEKLFF. In nucleotides, the CDR3 is TGTGCCAGTAGCCCGTCCACGGTCGTTGAAAAACTGTTTTTT.

The chain combines TRBV29-1 with TRBJ2-3; D gene unclear. Germline lookup yields CDR1 SQVTM and CDR2 ANQGSEA. Trimming cost V 5 bases and J 5 bases, with 5 bases left between them. The CDR3 has 10 amino acids. CDR3 DNA: TGCAGCGTTCTCGGAGATACGCAGTATTTT. Protein: CSVLGDTQYF.

The rearrangement joins TRBV27 to TRBJ2-7, with TRBD2 matching 8 bases. CDR1 MNHEY and CDR2 SMNVEV come from the germline V gene (reference sequence). The CDR3 covers 14 residues. V lost 6 bases, J lost 3 bases, and 7 bases stayed unmatched. The CDR3 reads CASRSGGVYYEQYF. The DNA for the CDR3 is TGTGCCAGCAGATCGGGGGGGGTTTACTACGAGCAGTACTTC.

V and J are TRBV28 and TRBJ1-5; weak D call: TRBD1 (6 bases). The V end lost 4 bases, the J end lost 3 bases, and 10 bases lay between the germline ends. Germline CDR1 reads MDHEN; CDR2 reads SYDVKM. This CDR3 comprises 14 residues. This CDR3 is CASSSGQSNQPQHF. The CDR3, as DNA: TGTGCCAGCAGTTCGGGACAATCCAATCAGCCCCAGCATTTT.

The chain carries TRBV9 and TRBJ2-3; D might be TRBD2 (6 bases). The CDR3 covers 14 residues. Trimming stripped 4 bases from V and 5 bases from J, with 14 bases between. Germline-derived CDR1 and CDR2 are SGDLS and YYNGEE. This CDR3 is CASSPGGVLDTQYF. In nucleotides, the CDR3 is TGTGCCAGCAGCCCTGGCGGGGTATTAGATACGCAGTATTTT.

This sequence joins TRBV27 and TRBJ1-6; possible D gene TRBD1, 5 bases. The germline V and J ends were trimmed by 5 bases and 0 bases, with 14 bases remaining between them. CDR3 length equals 17 residues. Germline CDR1 reads MNHEY; CDR2 reads SMNVEV (reference sequence). The DNA of the CDR3 is TGTGCCAGCAGTCCCGGGGGGTTAAGCTCCTATAATTCACCCCTCCACTTT. It specifies CASSPGGLSSYNSPLHF.

The gene calls are TRBV25-1 and TRBJ2-3, with D maybe TRBD2 (6 bases). CDR1 is MGHDK and CDR2 is SYGVNS in the germline V gene. The CDR3 has 13 amino acids. Trimming removed 5 bases at V and 3 bases at J, with 9 bases between. CDR3 sequence (DNA): TGTGCCAGCAGTCGACTAGGAACAGATACGCAGTATTTT. It is translated as CASSRLGTDTQYF. Full variable domain (outside the CDR3, taken from reference TRBV25-1 and TRBJ2-3): EADIYQTPRYLVIGTGKKITLECSQTMGHDKMYWYQQDPGMELHLIHYSYGVNSTEKGDLSSESTVSRIRTEHFPLTLESARPSHTSQYLCASSRLGTDTQYFGPGTRLTVL.

This chain connects TRBV9 to TRBJ2-1; 11 bases match TRBD2. With V trimmed by 0 bases and J by 8 bases, 13 bases remained unmatched. Germline V gene sequence: CDR1 SGDLS, CDR2 YYNGEE. CDR3 size: 18 residues. The CDR3 DNA reads as TGTGCCAGCAGCGTAGATTCGATTAGCGGGGGGGCGGGCCATGAGCAGTTCTTC. Translated, it gives CASSVDSISGGAGHEQFF.